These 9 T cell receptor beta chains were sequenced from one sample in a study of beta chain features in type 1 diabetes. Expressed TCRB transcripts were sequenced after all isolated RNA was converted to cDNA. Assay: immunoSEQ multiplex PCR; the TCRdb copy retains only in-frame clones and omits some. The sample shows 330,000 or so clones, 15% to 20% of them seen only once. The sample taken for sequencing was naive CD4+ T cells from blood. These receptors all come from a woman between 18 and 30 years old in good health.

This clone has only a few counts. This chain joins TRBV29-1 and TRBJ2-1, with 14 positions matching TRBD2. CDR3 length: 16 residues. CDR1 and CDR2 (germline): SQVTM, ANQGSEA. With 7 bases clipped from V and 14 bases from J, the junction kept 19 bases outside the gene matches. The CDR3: CSARGEVGTSGSSEFF. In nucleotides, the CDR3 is TGCAGCGCCCGGGGTGAGGTAGGGACTAGCGGGAGTAGTGAGTTCTTC.

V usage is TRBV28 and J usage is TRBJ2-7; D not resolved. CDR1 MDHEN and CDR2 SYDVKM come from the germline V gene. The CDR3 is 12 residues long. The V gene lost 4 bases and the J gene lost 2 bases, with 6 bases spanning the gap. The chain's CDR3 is CASSSYTYEQYF. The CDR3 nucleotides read TGTGCCAGCAGTTCGTACACCTACGAGCAGTACTTC.

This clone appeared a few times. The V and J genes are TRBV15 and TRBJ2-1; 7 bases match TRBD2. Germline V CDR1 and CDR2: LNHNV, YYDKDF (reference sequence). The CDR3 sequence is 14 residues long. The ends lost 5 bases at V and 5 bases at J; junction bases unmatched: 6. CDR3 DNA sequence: TGTGCCACCAGCGGAGGGAGGGCCAACAATGAGCAGTTCTTC. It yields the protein CATSGGRANNEQFF.

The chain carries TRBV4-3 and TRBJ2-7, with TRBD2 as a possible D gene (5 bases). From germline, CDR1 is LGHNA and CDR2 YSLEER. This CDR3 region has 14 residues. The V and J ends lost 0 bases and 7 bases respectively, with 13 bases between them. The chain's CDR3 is CASSQEAGLGEQYF. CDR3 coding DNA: TGCGCCAGCAGCCAAGAAGCAGGACTGGGAGAGCAGTACTTC.

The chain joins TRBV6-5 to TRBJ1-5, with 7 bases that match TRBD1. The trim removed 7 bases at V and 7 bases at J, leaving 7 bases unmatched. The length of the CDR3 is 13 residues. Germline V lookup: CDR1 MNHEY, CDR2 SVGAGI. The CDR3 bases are TGTGCCAGCACAGACAGGGTAGGACAGCCCCAGCATTTT. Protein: CASTDRVGQPQHF.

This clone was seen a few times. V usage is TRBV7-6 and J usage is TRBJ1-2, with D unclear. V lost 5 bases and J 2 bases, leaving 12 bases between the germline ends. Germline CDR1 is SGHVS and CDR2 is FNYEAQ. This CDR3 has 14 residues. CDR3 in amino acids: CASSPRPGNYGYTF. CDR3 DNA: TGTGCCAGCAGCCCAAGGCCGGGGAACTATGGCTACACCTTC.

The DNA of the CDR3 is TGTGCCCGCTCTTCAGGGTATAGCAATCAGCCCCAGCATTTT. The encoded protein is CARSSGYSNQPQHF. The chain is built from TRBV2 and TRBJ1-5; D might be TRBD1 (5 bases). This CDR3 is built from 14 residues. The V end lost 11 bases, the J end lost 0 bases, and 14 bases lay between the germline ends. Germline lookup yields CDR1 SNHLY and CDR2 FYNNEI.

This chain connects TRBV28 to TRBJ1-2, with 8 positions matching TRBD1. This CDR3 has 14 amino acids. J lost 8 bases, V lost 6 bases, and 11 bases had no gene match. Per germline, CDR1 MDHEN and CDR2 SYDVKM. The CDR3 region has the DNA TGTGCCAGCAGCACCGCGGACAGGGATGAAGGCTACACCTTC. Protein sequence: CASSTADRDEGYTF.

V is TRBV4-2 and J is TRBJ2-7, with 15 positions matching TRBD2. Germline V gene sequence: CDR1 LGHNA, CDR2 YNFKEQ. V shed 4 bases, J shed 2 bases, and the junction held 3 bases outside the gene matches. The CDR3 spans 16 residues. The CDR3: CASSPRTSGGAYEQYF. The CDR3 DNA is TGTGCCAGCAGCCCCCGGACTAGCGGGGGGGCCTACGAGCAGTACTTC.